A single sample is the source of the 5 T cell receptor beta chains below, sequenced in a study of cytomegalovirus exposure and HLA in healthy donors. This PCR relied on a set of 60 Vbeta primers and 13 Jbeta primers. TCRdb's table, derived via immunoSEQ multiplex PCR, lists solely in-frame clones and lacks some. The sample consists of more than 200,000 clones, about 81% of them appearing once. The sequenced sample was PBMCs. The receptor set was obtained from a man aged 35 to 55 in good health and CMV-seropositive.

Concerning this clone itself: The junction does not match germline at one end; this may be a read error. In the same sample, other DNA sequences code for this CDR3. The chain links TRBV6-5 to TRBJ1-5; 7 nucleotides agree with TRBD1. The CDR3 runs to 14 residues. The germline CDR1 and CDR2 sequences are MNHEY and SVGAGI. In DNA, the CDR3 is TGTGCAAGCAGTTACTCGGGACAGAATCAGCCCCAGCATTTT. It is translated as CASSYSGQNQPQHF.

The sample holds a few counts of this clone. The rearrangement uses TRBV19 and TRBJ1-1; possible D gene TRBD1, 5 bases. Trimming took 4 bases from V and 6 from J, leaving 9 bases between them. This CDR3 region has 12 residues. Germline loops: CDR1 LNHDA, CDR2 SQIVND (reference sequence). The CDR3 nucleotides are TGTGCCAGTAGTAGGGGCGCGGCTGAAGCTTTCTTT. Translating gives CASSRGAAEAFF.

The chain has TRBV5-1 and TRBJ1-2, with D possibly TRBD1 on 5 matching bases. The germline V and J ends were trimmed by 0 bases and 7 bases, with 10 bases remaining between them. The germline V gene encodes CDR1 SGHRS and CDR2 YFSETQ. The CDR3 is 13 amino acids. The CDR3 is CASSLGGDAGYTF. CDR3 bases: TGCGCCAGCAGCTTGGGGGGGGACGCTGGCTACACCTTC.

The chain employs TRBV4-2 and TRBJ2-5; 8 bases align to TRBD2. The V gene's germline CDR1 is LGHNA and CDR2 YNFKEQ. V lost 0 bases and J lost 2; bases outside the gene matches: 2. The CDR3 extends over 15 amino acids. Here the CDR3 reads CASSQELAEQETQYF. CDR3 DNA sequence: TGTGCCAGCAGCCAAGAACTAGCGGAGCAAGAGACCCAGTACTTC.

The genes are TRBV27 and TRBJ1-5; 9 bases agree with TRBD1. CDR1 and CDR2 (germline): MNHEY, SMNVEV (reference sequence). With V trimmed by 4 bases and J by 2 bases, 0 bases remained unmatched. The CDR3 consists of 14 residues. CDR3 in DNA: TGTGCCAGCAGTTGGACAGGGGGCAATCAGCCCCAGCATTTT. Its protein is CASSWTGGNQPQHF.